The T cell receptor beta chain under discussion was sequenced for a study of blood T cell repertoires in COVID-19. Per germline, CDR1 SNHLY and CDR2 FYNNEI. The CDR3 totals 12 residues. The germline V and J ends were trimmed by 3 bases and 3 bases, with 6 bases remaining between them. Participants' reported clinical history set cohort assignment. Turning to this clone: Within the sample, other DNA sequences also encode this same CDR3.

The authors' processing: How many nucleated cells were present was estimated from reference gene primer amplification. Clones were read by immunoSEQ multiplex PCR, and TCRdb kept only the in-frame ones, dropping some. V, J and clone size derive from that table, while D and trimming were established from the DNA sequence. The data contain around 130,000 clones, approximately 86% of them seen just once; the ten biggest clones take up under 2.5%. Sequenced sample: PBMCs or T cells enriched from blood (not recorded which). This sequence originates from a woman aged 45-65 years who had recovered from COVID-19. The chain joins TRBV2 to TRBJ2-7; D gene unclear. CDR3 residues: CASSETGYEQYF. The CDR3 DNA follows: TGTGCCAGCAGTGAGACGGGCTACGAGCAGTACTTC.